A single sample is the source of the 32 T cell receptor beta chains below, sequenced in a study of beta chain features in type 1 diabetes. Expressed TCRB transcripts were sequenced because the isolated RNA had all been reverse transcribed beforehand. Here immunoSEQ multiplex PCR was the method, and the copy in TCRdb shows in-frame clones only, minus some. The sample has over 300,000 clones, roughly 9% seen once; the top ten hold about 1%. Findings and limits, study-wide: Among patients with Type 1 diabetes, TCRB CDR3s were moderately but significantly shorter in every one of the four CD4+ subsets.

The antigens for these receptors are not known. Specimen: central memory CD4+ T cells from blood. These receptors came from a man aged 30-40 years with type 1 diabetes.

This chain uses TRBV4-3 with TRBJ2-4; TRBD2 is a possible D gene (5 bases). Germline values: CDR1 LGHNA, CDR2 YSLEER. Trimming stripped 3 bases from V and 1 base from J, with 10 bases between. The CDR3 length is 15 residues. CDR3 nucleotides: TGCGCCAGCAGCCAGGGGAGTGGGGCCAAAAACATTCAGTACTTC. This translates into CASSQGSGAKNIQYF.

A few counts support this clone. The chain uses TRBV4-1 and TRBJ1-1; no firm D call. V gave up 1 base and J gave up 1 base, with 10 bases separating them. The CDR3 loop spans 15 amino acids. The germline gives CDR1 MGHRA, CDR2 YSYEKL. Here the CDR3 reads CASSQVLGSNTEAFF. CDR3 DNA sequence: TGCGCCAGCAGCCAAGTGTTAGGATCGAACACTGAAGCTTTCTTT.

This clone turned up a few times. The chain links TRBV19 to TRBJ2-7; 8 bases match TRBD1. Germline CDR1 is LNHDA and CDR2 is SQIVND (reference sequence). This CDR3 region has 15 residues. The ends lost 5 bases at V and 3 bases at J; junction bases unmatched: 9. CDR3 nucleotide sequence: TGTGCCAGTAGTGCTAGACAGGGGAATTTCTACGAGCAGTACTTC. This translates into CASSARQGNFYEQYF.

This clone turned up a few times. The chain employs TRBV6-5 and TRBJ1-6; 7 bases are a match to TRBD1. Trimming took 6 bases from V and 9 from J; bases not matched to a gene: 8. This CDR3 comprises 14 residues. The germline CDR1 and CDR2 sequences are MNHEY and SVGAGI. Here the CDR3 reads CASRPTGASSPLHF. DNA of the CDR3: TGTGCCAGCAGGCCAACAGGGGCAAGTTCACCCCTCCACTTT.

The chain has TRBV9 and TRBJ2-1; the D is unclear. Germline V gives CDR1 SGDLS, CDR2 YYNGEE. The CDR3 contains 12 residues. V lost 2 bases and J lost 5, with 5 bases in between. Here the CDR3 reads CASSVGNNEQFF. The CDR3 DNA follows: TGTGCCAGCAGCGTTGGTAACAATGAGCAGTTCTTC.

This clone has more than one count but fewer than ten. The chain carries TRBV6-5 and TRBJ1-1; D remains unclear. V gave up 7 bases and J gave up 1 base, with 10 bases separating them. The germline V gene encodes CDR1 MNHEY and CDR2 SVGAGI. The CDR3 spans 13 residues. This chain's CDR3 is CASTASGNTEAFF. The CDR3 bases are TGTGCCAGCACCGCCTCCGGGAACACTGAAGCTTTCTTT.

V is TRBV7-9 and J is TRBJ1-1; D is unresolved. The CDR3 extends over 14 amino acids. Germline CDR1 and CDR2: SEHNR and FQNEAQ (reference sequence). V lost 1 base and J lost 1, with 7 bases in between. The CDR3 region is CASSLGVGNTEAFF. The CDR3 DNA sequence: TGTGCCAGCAGCTTAGGTGTCGGGAACACTGAAGCTTTCTTT.

CDR3 nucleotide sequence: TGCGCCAGCTTGGGGGCACATCAAGAGACCCAGTACTTC. Translation: CASLGAHQETQYF. The V and J genes are TRBV5-1 and TRBJ2-5; D is perhaps TRBD1 (6 bases). Germline CDR1 and CDR2: SGHRS and YFSETQ. The CDR3 runs 13 residues. With 7 bases removed from V and 2 bases from J, the gap between germline ends came to 12 bases. The complete variable domain, with remaining parts taken from reference TRBV5-1 and TRBJ2-5, reads KAGVTQTPRYLIKTRGQQVTLSCSPISGHRSVSWYQQTPGQGLQFLFEYFSETQRNKGNFPGRFSGRQFSNSRSEMNVSTLELGDSALYLCASLGAHQETQYFGPGTRLLVL.

The V call is TRBV9, the J call TRBJ1-1; no firm D call. Per germline, CDR1 SGDLS and CDR2 YYNGEE. Trimming left V 5 bases short and J 5 bases short, with 13 bases between. CDR3 size: 13 residues. CDR3 DNA sequence: TGTGCCAGCAGTAACTCCAAGGAGACTGAAGCTTTCTTT. Its translation: CASSNSKETEAFF.

This sequence joins TRBV19 and TRBJ1-5, with 7 bases lining up with TRBD1. Germline loops: CDR1 LNHDA, CDR2 SQIVND (reference sequence). Trimming removed 3 bases from V and 7 bases from J; junction bases left unmatched: 9. This CDR3 comprises 15 residues. The CDR3 region has the DNA TGTGCCAGTAGTATTAGACAGGGTGTTGGACAGCCCCAGCATTTT. It specifies CASSIRQGVGQPQHF.

The rearrangement uses TRBV5-1 and TRBJ2-5; 8 nucleotides line up with TRBD2. This CDR3 spans 15 amino acids. Looked up from germline, CDR1 is SGHRS and CDR2 is YFSETQ. The ends lost 0 bases at V and 2 bases at J; junction bases unmatched: 3. The CDR3 reads CASSLVSGVQETQYF. The CDR3 nucleotides read TGCGCCAGCAGCTTGGTTAGCGGGGTACAAGAGACCCAGTACTTC.

In the case of this clone: This same CDR3 is encoded by further DNA sequences in the sample. This chain joins TRBV19 and TRBJ1-2; 7 bases map to TRBD1. Trimming took 5 bases from V and 4 from J; bases not matched to a gene: 1. Germline V gene data show CDR1 as LNHDA and CDR2 as SQIVND (reference sequence). There are 12 residues in the CDR3. This chain's CDR3 is CASSRQGYGYTF. As DNA, the CDR3 is TGTGCCAGTAGTCGACAGGGCTATGGCTACACCTTC. The whole variable domain, filled in from reference TRBV19 and TRBJ1-2, reads DGGITQSPKYLFRKEGQNVTLSCEQNLNHDAMYWYRQDPGQGLRLIYYSQIVNDFQKGDIAEGYSVSREKKESFPLTVTSAQKNPTAFYLCASSRQGYGYTFGSGTRLTVV.

The J gene is TRBJ2-6, the V gene TRBV4-1; D not certain. Germline CDR1 reads MGHRA; CDR2 reads YSYEKL. The CDR3 loop spans 17 amino acids. Trimming pared 0 bases from V and 2 bases from J, leaving 11 bases between. The DNA for the CDR3 is TGCGCCAGCAGCCAAGAGGATAGGGCCGCTGGGGCCAACGTCCTGACTTTC. Translated, it gives CASSQEDRAAGANVLTF.

This clone was observed at least ten times. The chain joins TRBV29-1 to TRBJ1-1; a possible D gene is TRBD1 (5 bases). The CDR3 totals 13 residues. The germline V gene has CDR1 SQVTM and CDR2 ANQGSEA. Trimming removed 3 bases at V and 4 bases at J, with 12 bases between. CDR3 sequence reads: CSVDTGAPTEAFF. The CDR3 DNA reads TGCAGCGTTGATACAGGAGCCCCCACTGAAGCTTTCTTT.

This clone showed up just a few times. The chain joins TRBV25-1 to TRBJ2-2; D gene uncertain. Trimming pared 2 bases from V and 3 bases from J, leaving 7 bases between. Germline lookup yields CDR1 MGHDK and CDR2 SYGVNS. The CDR3 covers 14 residues. The CDR3 nucleotides read TGTGCCAGCAGTGAAAACAAGTACACCGGGGAGCTGTTTTTT. Protein sequence: CASSENKYTGELFF.

In its sample, this clone was seen a few times. The chain's CDR3 is CASSAEGAVGTEAFF. The CDR3 DNA reads as TGTGCCAGCAGTGCGGAGGGGGCGGTTGGCACTGAAGCTTTCTTT. This rearrangement joins TRBV6-1 to TRBJ1-1; 7 positions agree with TRBD1. V gave up 4 bases and J gave up 4 bases; unmatched junction bases: 9. From germline, CDR1 is MNHNS and CDR2 SASEGT. The CDR3 spans 15 residues.

The chain recombines TRBV9 with TRBJ2-4; D gene unclear. The germline V and J ends were trimmed by 3 bases and 8 bases, with 15 bases remaining between them. The CDR3 consists of 14 residues. The germline V gene has CDR1 SGDLS and CDR2 YYNGEE. The CDR3 loop reads CASSAQTVQDIQYF. CDR3 DNA sequence: TGTGCCAGCAGCGCCCAGACGGTCCAGGACATTCAGTACTTC.

This clone was found many times. The rearrangement joins TRBV23-1 to TRBJ2-1; D uncertain. TRBV23-1 is classed as an ORF, of uncertain function. The CDR3 length is 12 residues. V was shortened by 2 bases and J by 10 bases, with 9 bases between the two germline ends. Here the CDR3 reads CASSQQVLEQFF. CDR3 bases: TGCGCCAGCAGTCAACAGGTTTTGGAGCAGTTCTTC.

This clone was seen a few times. V usage is TRBV7-9 and J usage is TRBJ2-3, with a possible D match to TRBD2 (6 bases). Germline lookup yields CDR1 SEHNR and CDR2 FQNEAQ (reference sequence). Between the trimmed V and J ends, which lost 1 base and 6 bases, there was a span of 17 bases. This CDR3 region has 16 residues. The CDR3 region is CASSLVGGSEKDTQYF. Here the CDR3 DNA reads TGTGCCAGCAGCTTAGTGGGGGGATCGGAAAAGGATACGCAGTATTTT.

This clone appeared a few times. This chain joins TRBV9 and TRBJ1-6; no reliable D call. The CDR3 consists of 14 residues. Deletions cut 0 bases from V and 6 bases from J, with 7 bases between. Germline loops: CDR1 SGDLS, CDR2 YYNGEE. DNA of the CDR3: TGTGCCAGCAGCGTAGATATGGGTAATTCACCCCTCCACTTT. Translated, it gives CASSVDMGNSPLHF. Together with reference TRBV9 and TRBJ1-6, the CDR3 gives the full variable domain: DSGVTQTPKHLITATGQRVTLRCSPRSGDLSVYWYQQSLDQGLQFLIQYYNGEERAKGNILERFSAQQFPDLHSELNLSSLELGDSALYFCASSVDMGNSPLHFGNGTRLTVT.

A few counts support this clone. This chain links TRBV4-3 with TRBJ2-2, with D tentatively TRBD2 (6 bases). The CDR3 loop spans 14 amino acids. Germline assignment: CDR1 LGHNA and CDR2 YSLEER. Trimming shortened V by 0 bases and J by 8 bases, and 10 bases separated the two germline ends. The CDR3 is CASSQDGRPGELFF. The CDR3 nucleotides read TGCGCCAGCAGCCAAGATGGGAGGCCAGGGGAGCTGTTTTTT.

In this sample, this clone turned up a few times. The V call is TRBV6-1, the J call TRBJ2-4, with 7 bases that match TRBD2. Germline lookup yields CDR1 MNHNS and CDR2 SASEGT. This CDR3 is built from 15 residues. The ends lost 6 bases at V and 4 bases at J; junction bases unmatched: 9. CDR3 sequence (DNA): TGTGCCAGCAGAGAGCGGGGCCAGGTTAAAAACATTCAGTACTTC. It yields the protein CASRERGQVKNIQYF.

The rearrangement links TRBV28 to TRBJ2-6, with D hard to call. CDR3 length: 15 residues. Trimming pared 2 bases from V and 4 bases from J, leaving 9 bases between. Germline assignment: CDR1 MDHEN and CDR2 SYDVKM. The CDR3 sequence is CASSLGETGANVLTF. Here the CDR3 DNA reads TGTGCCAGCAGTTTAGGTGAAACGGGGGCCAACGTCCTGACTTTC.

V gene TRBV2 combines with J gene TRBJ2-5, with a possible D match to TRBD1 (6 bases). The CDR3 contains 11 residues. Germline CDR1 reads SNHLY; CDR2 reads FYNNEI. Trimming pared 7 bases from V and 4 bases from J, leaving 7 bases between. The CDR3 region has the DNA TGTGCCAGCATCAGGGGAGAGACCCAGTACTTC. Amino acid sequence: CASIRGETQYF.

This chain uses TRBV30 with TRBJ2-1, with D possibly being TRBD1 (6 bases). The CDR3 is made up of 14 amino acids. The V end lost 4 bases, the J end lost 1 base, and 11 bases lay between the germline ends. CDR1 and CDR2 from the germline V gene are GTSNPN and SVGIG (reference sequence). The CDR3 here is CAWNRETSYNEQFF. The CDR3 region has the DNA TGTGCCTGGAACAGGGAAACGTCCTACAATGAGCAGTTCTTC.

A few counts support this clone. The V and J genes are TRBV13 and TRBJ2-5; 9 positions agree with TRBD2. The germline CDR1 and CDR2 sequences are PRHDT and FYEKMQ (reference sequence). The CDR3 covers 17 residues. J was trimmed by 2 bases and V by 5 bases; bases with no gene match: 12. CDR3 nucleotides: TGTGCCAGCAGCCCATCGGGTGTAGCGGGGGAACAAGAGACCCAGTACTTC. This translates into CASSPSGVAGEQETQYF.

This clone was recorded at least ten times. The rearrangement uses TRBV7-9 and TRBJ1-1; perhaps TRBD1 as D (5 bases). The CDR3 has 14 amino acids. Per the germline V gene, CDR1 is SEHNR and CDR2 is FQNEAQ (reference sequence). The germline V and J ends were trimmed by 5 bases and 1 base, with 11 bases remaining between them. The DNA for the CDR3 is TGTGCCAGCAGCGCCTTAGGGGCGAACACTGAAGCTTTCTTT. Translated, it gives CASSALGANTEAFF.

This clone was observed a handful of times. The genes are TRBV5-5 and TRBJ1-2; D uncertain. Germline lookup yields CDR1 SGHKS and CDR2 YYEKEE (reference sequence). This CDR3 spans 16 amino acids. V gave up 2 bases and J gave up 2 bases, with 16 bases separating them. The CDR3 here is CASSFRAPTGNYGYTF. In DNA form, the CDR3 reads TGTGCCAGCAGCTTTAGGGCCCCGACGGGCAACTATGGCTACACCTTC.

This clone was seen more than once but under ten times. The genes are TRBV18 and TRBJ2-7; possibly TRBD1 for D (5 bases). V was pared by 3 bases and J by 12 bases, with 18 bases between. In germline, CDR1 is KGHSH, CDR2 LQKENI. This CDR3 spans 13 amino acids. CDR3 sequence (DNA): TGTGCCAGCTCACCCCCCGACGGGTACAGGCGGTACTTC. Translated, it gives CASSPPDGYRRYF.

This chain connects TRBV11-2 to TRBJ2-7; 7 bases line up with TRBD2. The germline CDR1 and CDR2 sequences are SGHAT and FQNNGV. V was clipped by 5 bases and J by 4 bases; unmatched bases: 8. CDR3 size: 14 residues. The CDR3 nucleotides are TGTGCCAGCAGCCGTGAGCGGGGTATTTACGAGCAGTACTTC. Encoded protein: CASSRERGIYEQYF.

This clone was counted only a few times. This chain joins TRBV18 and TRBJ2-5, with D perhaps matching TRBD1 (6 bases). Trimming took off 10 bases at V and 4 bases at J, with 22 bases between the two ends. CDR1 KGHSH and CDR2 LQKENI come from the germline V gene. This CDR3 is built from 15 residues. The CDR3 here is CATSAGAVGRETQYF. CDR3 bases: TGTGCCACCTCGGCAGGGGCCGTAGGGAGAGAGACCCAGTACTTC.

In its sample, this clone was seen a few times. V gene TRBV7-9 combines with J gene TRBJ2-3; 9 nucleotides line up with TRBD2. V was pared by 8 bases and J by 5 bases, with 5 bases of the junction left unmatched. Germline CDR1 reads SEHNR; CDR2 reads FQNEAQ (reference sequence). The CDR3 consists of 13 residues. In DNA, the CDR3 is TGTGCCAGCCAAGCGGGGGGTGTAGATACGCAGTATTTT. This encodes CASQAGGVDTQYF.